Below are 30 T cell receptor beta chains sequenced from a single sample in a study of OX40 agonist ivuxolimab in advanced cancers. TCRdb's table, derived via immunoSEQ multiplex PCR, lists solely in-frame clones and lacks some. The data contain around 70,000 clones, 85% to 90% of them singletons. The sample in question was CD4+ or CD8+ T cells sorted from blood, obtained in a trial of the OX40 agonist ivuxolimab. These receptors came from an adult with an advanced solid tumor such as melanoma, head and neck, liver or kidney cancer.

The chain employs TRBV5-1 and TRBJ2-5; TRBD2 is a possible D gene (6 bases). CDR3 length equals 15 residues. Germline V gene lookup returns CDR1 SGHRS and CDR2 YFSETQ. Between the trimmed V and J ends, which lost 0 bases and 4 bases, there was a span of 13 bases. CDR3 bases: TGCGCCAGCAGCTTGGCGACTCTGCGGGGAGAGACCCAGTACTTC. Protein product: CASSLATLRGETQYF. The variable domain in full, with the rest retrieved from reference TRBV5-1 and TRBJ2-5, is KAGVTQTPRYLIKTRGQQVTLSCSPISGHRSVSWYQQTPGQGLQFLFEYFSETQRNKGNFPGRFSGRQFSNSRSEMNVSTLELGDSALYLCASSLATLRGETQYFGPGTRLLVL.

This chain joins TRBV2 and TRBJ1-5; no definite D call. The CDR3 length is 14 residues. Germline V lookup: CDR1 SNHLY, CDR2 FYNNEI. Deletions cut 8 bases from V and 1 base from J, with 12 bases between. CDR3 nucleotide sequence: TGTGCCAGCGGTAATGAGAGAAGCAATCAGCCCCAGCATTTT. Its translation is CASGNERSNQPQHF.

This chain connects TRBV19 to TRBJ1-5; D uncertain. The CDR3 extends over 20 amino acids. V was trimmed by 2 bases and J by 0 bases, leaving 23 bases between them. Germline-derived CDR1 and CDR2 are LNHDA and SQIVND (reference sequence). CDR3 bases: TGTGCCAGTAGTATACCGATCCCGAACCTTTCAGTCTATAGCAATCAGCCCCAGCATTTT. This codes for CASSIPIPNLSVYSNQPQHF.

This chain uses TRBV28 with TRBJ2-7, with TRBD2 identical over 7 bases. The trim removed 3 bases at V and 2 bases at J, leaving 1 base unmatched. Germline V gene data show CDR1 as MDHEN and CDR2 as SYDVKM. The CDR3 spans 13 residues. The chain's CDR3 is CASSLGGTYEQYF. The CDR3 bases are TGTGCCAGCAGTTTGGGGGGGACCTACGAGCAGTACTTC.

V and J are TRBV9 and TRBJ2-5; TRBD1 might be the D (5 bases). The J call may be incorrect, as the DNA end agrees better with TRBJ2-7. The CDR3 extends over 16 amino acids. CDR1 and CDR2 (germline): SGDLS, YYNGEE. This chain's CDR3 is CASSVGPGLWGYEQYF. DNA for the CDR3: TGTGCCAGCAGCGTAGGCCCAGGGCTCTGGGGCTACGAGCAGTACTTC.

The chain has TRBV2 and TRBJ2-3; 8 bases align to TRBD2. The CDR3 runs to 14 residues. From germline, CDR1 is SNHLY and CDR2 FYNNEI. J gave up 3 bases and V 5 bases, and 4 bases lay outside the gene matches. The CDR3 loop is CASSRASGTDTQYF. The CDR3, as DNA: TGTGCCAGCAGTCGTGCTAGCGGGACAGATACGCAGTATTTT.

This clone was counted a few times. The chain links TRBV28 to TRBJ1-2, with D possibly matching TRBD1 (6 bases). Trimming stripped 7 bases from V and 8 bases from J, with 17 bases between. CDR1 is MDHEN and CDR2 is SYDVKM in the germline V gene. CDR3 size: 13 residues. CDR3 in amino acids: CASTGWTVSGYTF. CDR3 bases: TGTGCCAGCACAGGGTGGACAGTTTCGGGCTACACCTTC.

This clone occurred once. CDR3 DNA: TGTGCCAGCAGCTCCTGGACAGGCCCTAATGAAAAACTGTTTTTT. Translating gives CASSSWTGPNEKLFF. V is TRBV7-9 and J is TRBJ1-4; 7 bases are a match to TRBD1. This CDR3 has 15 residues. Unmatched junction bases numbered 5, after V lost 4 bases and J lost 3 bases. Germline V lookup: CDR1 SEHNR, CDR2 FQNEAQ (reference sequence).

J is TRBJ2-1 and V is TRBV7-2, with 7 nucleotides matching TRBD1. The CDR3 is 14 amino acids. V was clipped by 5 bases and J by 15 bases; unmatched bases: 16. Germline V CDR1 and CDR2: SGHTA, FQGNSA. Here the CDR3 reads CASSPRTGTMSLFF. The CDR3, as DNA: TGTGCCAGCAGCCCTAGGACAGGTACAATGAGTTTGTTCTTC.

This clone appeared a single time. V and J are TRBV5-1 and TRBJ2-7; 12 bases are shared with TRBD2. This CDR3 is 14 amino acids long. The germline V gene encodes CDR1 SGHRS and CDR2 YFSETQ. J was trimmed by 4 bases and V by 5 bases; bases with no gene match: 4. The CDR3 nucleotides are TGCGCCAGCAGGAGGCTAGCGGGGGGGTACGAGCAGTACTTC. Translation gives CASRRLAGGYEQYF.

This clone appeared a single time. At one of its ends the junction is not consistent with the germline gene, which may arise from a read error. The J gene is TRBJ1-2, the V gene TRBV25-1, with D hard to call. Germline lookup yields CDR1 MGHDK and CDR2 SYGVNS. The CDR3 spans 12 residues. The CDR3 loop is CASSESRRRFPF. In DNA form, the CDR3 reads TGTGCCAGCAGTGAATCTCGCCGGCGTTTTCCTTTC.

The chain links TRBV6-6 to TRBJ2-7; the D gene could be TRBD1 or TRBD2 (5 bases each). CDR3 size: 13 residues. Germline-derived CDR1 and CDR2 are MNHNY and SVGAGI (reference sequence). V shed 2 bases and J shed 4 bases, with 9 bases lying between them. The DNA of the CDR3 is TGTGCCAGCAGTTACAGGGACCCTTACGAGCAGTACTTC. Protein product: CASSYRDPYEQYF.

The V call is TRBV6-5, the J call TRBJ1-2; no clear D gene. Per germline, CDR1 MNHEY and CDR2 SVGAGI. The V and J ends lost 0 bases and 6 bases respectively, with 8 bases between them. This CDR3 has 13 residues. CDR3 loop: CASSYSVEDGYTF. The CDR3 DNA reads TGTGCCAGCAGTTACTCTGTAGAGGATGGCTACACCTTC.

The CDR3 DNA is TGTGCCACCAGCAGAGATCGCGATACGCAGTATTTT. It is translated as CATSRDRDTQYF. The V and J genes are TRBV15 and TRBJ2-3; D remains unclear. Trimming removed 0 bases from V and 6 bases from J, with 4 bases in between. There are 12 residues in the CDR3. Germline V gene sequence: CDR1 LNHNV, CDR2 YYDKDF (reference sequence).

This clone was counted a single time. V is TRBV5-1 and J is TRBJ2-5, with D perhaps matching TRBD1 (6 bases). This CDR3 has 15 amino acids. Deletions cut 0 bases from V and 4 bases from J, with 13 bases between. Germline CDR1 reads SGHRS; CDR2 reads YFSETQ. This CDR3 reads CASSLAKGVGETQYF. In DNA form, the CDR3 reads TGCGCCAGCAGCTTGGCCAAGGGGGTTGGAGAGACCCAGTACTTC.

The chain uses TRBV11-2 and TRBJ2-1, with D unresolved. The CDR3 covers 14 residues. The V end was cut by 1 base, the J end by 4 bases, with 8 bases between. CDR1 is SGHAT, CDR2 FQNNGV, per germline. The CDR3 is CASSLASAYNEQFF. The CDR3 DNA follows: TGTGCCAGCAGCTTAGCTTCAGCTTACAATGAGCAGTTCTTC.

A few counts support this clone. The sample contains more than one DNA sequence encoding this CDR3. The chain combines TRBV28 with TRBJ2-1; TRBD2 aligns across 8 bases. CDR3 size: 12 residues. In germline, CDR1 is MDHEN, CDR2 SYDVKM. The ends lost 4 bases at V and 10 bases at J; junction bases unmatched: 3. The CDR3 loop reads CASSYSGGEQFF. The CDR3, as DNA: TGTGCCAGCAGTTACAGCGGGGGAGAGCAGTTCTTC.

V and J are TRBV9 and TRBJ2-6, with D possibly being TRBD2 (5 bases). Trimming removed 3 bases at V and 4 bases at J, with 17 bases between. CDR3 length equals 17 residues. Germline V gene sequence: CDR1 SGDLS, CDR2 YYNGEE. As DNA, the CDR3 is TGTGCCAGCAGCGCCACCGGAGGAACTTACGGGGCCAACGTCCTGACTTTC. Amino acids: CASSATGGTYGANVLTF.

V is TRBV19 and J is TRBJ2-1; 9 bases match TRBD1. V dropped 7 bases and J dropped 8; count of bases not matched to a gene: 6. CDR3 length: 13 residues. Germline CDR1 is LNHDA and CDR2 is SQIVND (reference sequence). The CDR3 reads CASNLRDRDEQFF. The DNA for the CDR3 is TGTGCCAGTAACCTAAGGGACAGGGATGAGCAGTTCTTC.

The V and J genes are TRBV7-9 and TRBJ2-5; D possibly corresponds to TRBD2 (5 bases). The germline V gene has CDR1 SEHNR and CDR2 FQNEAQ (reference sequence). The CDR3 has 14 residues. Trimming removed 6 bases at V and 5 bases at J, with 16 bases between. The CDR3 sequence: CASSTTRGGETQYF. CDR3 in DNA: TGTGCCAGCAGTACAACCCGGGGTGGGGAGACCCAGTACTTC.

This chain joins TRBV4-2 and TRBJ2-3; D is possibly TRBD1 (7 bases). CDR3 length equals 18 residues. The germline V and J ends were trimmed by 0 bases and 2 bases, with 18 bases remaining between them. Germline CDR1 and CDR2: LGHNA and YNFKEQ. CDR3 nucleotides: TGTGCCAGCAGCCAAGATTTTGAGGAGGGGGCCATCACAGATACGCAGTATTTT. It codes for CASSQDFEEGAITDTQYF.

This chain connects TRBV27 to TRBJ1-5; D is unresolved. The CDR3 sequence is 14 residues long. V was pared by 4 bases and J by 10 bases, with 17 bases between. Germline loops: CDR1 MNHEY, CDR2 SMNVEV (reference sequence). The CDR3 coding sequence is TGTGCCAGCAGTTCTTCCCTGGAATCAGCCCCCCAGCATTTT. Its protein is CASSSSLESAPQHF.

The rearrangement joins TRBV11-2 to TRBJ2-7; unclear D gene. The CDR3 sequence is 14 residues long. The V end lost 3 bases, the J end lost 0 bases, and 9 bases lay between the germline ends. The germline V gene encodes CDR1 SGHAT and CDR2 FQNNGV. The CDR3 is CASSLVLSSYEQYF. DNA of the CDR3: TGTGCCAGCAGCTTGGTGCTGAGCTCCTACGAGCAGTACTTC.

The chain has TRBV4-2 and TRBJ1-2; D is possibly TRBD1 (5 bases). V gave up 0 bases and J gave up 3 bases, with 11 bases separating them. From germline, CDR1 is LGHNA and CDR2 YNFKEQ. This CDR3 contains 15 residues. The CDR3 coding sequence is TGTGCCAGCAGCCAAGATGTGGGCAGGGACTATGGCTACACCTTC. Amino acid sequence: CASSQDVGRDYGYTF.

V and J are TRBV29-1 and TRBJ2-3, with D possibly being TRBD1 (6 bases). Germline V CDR1 and CDR2: SQVTM, ANQGSEA. With 5 bases removed from V and 3 bases from J, the gap between germline ends came to 15 bases. There are 14 residues in the CDR3. CDR3 bases: TGCAGCGTTTCTCAGGGGTCGCCGACAGATACGCAGTATTTT. It is translated as CSVSQGSPTDTQYF.

The rearrangement links TRBV4-1 to TRBJ2-3; D assignment may be TRBD1 or TRBD2 (5 bases each). Germline V gene sequence: CDR1 MGHRA, CDR2 YSYEKL. V lost 0 bases and J lost 1, with 11 bases in between. This CDR3 contains 16 residues. The CDR3 region is CASSQDSWGRTDTQYF. CDR3 nucleotides: TGCGCCAGCAGCCAAGATTCGTGGGGACGCACAGATACGCAGTATTTT.

This sequence joins TRBV19 and TRBJ2-5; 7 bases fit TRBD1. V dropped 5 bases and J dropped 5; count of bases not matched to a gene: 5. Germline CDR1 LNHDA, CDR2 SQIVND (reference sequence). The CDR3 is made up of 13 amino acids. The CDR3 is CASSDRGLETQYF. CDR3 sequence (DNA): TGTGCCAGTAGTGATAGGGGGCTTGAGACCCAGTACTTC.

The J gene is TRBJ2-7, the V gene TRBV7-2, with 10 nucleotides matching TRBD2. This CDR3 region has 15 residues. J gave up 3 bases and V 0 bases, and 2 bases lay outside the gene matches. Germline assignment: CDR1 SGHTA and CDR2 FQGNSA. CDR3 sequence reads: CASSLASGGLYEQYF. For the CDR3, the DNA is TGTGCCAGCAGCTTAGCTAGCGGGGGGCTCTACGAGCAGTACTTC.

The genes are TRBV6-6 and TRBJ1-2, with D uncertain. This CDR3 is built from 14 residues. V dropped 7 bases and J dropped 3 bases, with 15 bases sitting between them. Germline CDR1 is MNHNY and CDR2 is SVGAGI (reference sequence). DNA of the CDR3: TGTGCCAGCAATTGGGCGGAGCCCGACTATGGCTACACCTTC. Its protein product is CASNWAEPDYGYTF.

The rearrangement uses TRBV7-8 and TRBJ1-5; 8 bases align to TRBD1. Germline V gene sequence: CDR1 SGHVS, CDR2 FQNEAQ. V lost 1 base, J lost 1 base, and 6 bases stayed unmatched. The CDR3 spans 17 residues. This CDR3 reads CASSLGAGGWSNQPQHF. In nucleotides, the CDR3 is TGTGCCAGCAGCTTAGGGGCAGGGGGCTGGAGCAATCAGCCCCAGCATTTT.